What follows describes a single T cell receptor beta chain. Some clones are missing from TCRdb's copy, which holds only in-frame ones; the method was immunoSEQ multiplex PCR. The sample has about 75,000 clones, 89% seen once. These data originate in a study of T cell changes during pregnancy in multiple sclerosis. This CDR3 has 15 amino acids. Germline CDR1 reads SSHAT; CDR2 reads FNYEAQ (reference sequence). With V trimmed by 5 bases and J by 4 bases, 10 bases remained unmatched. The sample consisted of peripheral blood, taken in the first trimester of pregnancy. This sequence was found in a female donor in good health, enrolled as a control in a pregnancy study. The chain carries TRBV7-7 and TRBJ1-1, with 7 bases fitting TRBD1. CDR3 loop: CASSQTVTGATEAFF. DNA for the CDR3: TGTGCCAGCAGCCAAACGGTTACAGGGGCCACTGAAGCTTTCTTT.